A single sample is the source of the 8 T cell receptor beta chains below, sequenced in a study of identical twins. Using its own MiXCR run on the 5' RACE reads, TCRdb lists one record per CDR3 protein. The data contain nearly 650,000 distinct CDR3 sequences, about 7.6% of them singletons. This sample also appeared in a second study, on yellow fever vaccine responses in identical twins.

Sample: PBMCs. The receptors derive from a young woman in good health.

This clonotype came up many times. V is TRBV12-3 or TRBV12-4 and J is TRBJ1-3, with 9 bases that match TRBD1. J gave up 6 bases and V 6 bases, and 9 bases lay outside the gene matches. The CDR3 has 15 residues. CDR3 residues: CASSLGQGIENTIYF. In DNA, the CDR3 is TGTGCCAGCAGCCTGGGACAGGGTATTGAAAACACCATATATTTT.

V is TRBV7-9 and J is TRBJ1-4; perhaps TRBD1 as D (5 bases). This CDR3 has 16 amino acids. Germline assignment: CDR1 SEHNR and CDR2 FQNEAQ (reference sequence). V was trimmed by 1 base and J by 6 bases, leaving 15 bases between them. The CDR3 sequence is CASSLGPNRHDEKLFF. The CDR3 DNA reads TGTGCCAGCAGCTTAGGTCCGAACAGGCATGATGAAAAACTGTTTTTT.

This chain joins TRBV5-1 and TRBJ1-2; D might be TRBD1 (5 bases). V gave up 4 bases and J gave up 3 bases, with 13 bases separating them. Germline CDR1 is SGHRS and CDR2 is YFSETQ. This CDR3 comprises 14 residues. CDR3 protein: CASSPWGEDYGYTF. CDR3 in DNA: TGCGCCAGCAGCCCCTGGGGGGAGGACTATGGCTACACCTTC.

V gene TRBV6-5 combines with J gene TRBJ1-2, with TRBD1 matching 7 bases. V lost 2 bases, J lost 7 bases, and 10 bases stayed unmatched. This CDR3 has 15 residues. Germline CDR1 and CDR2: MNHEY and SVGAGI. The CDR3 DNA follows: TGTGCCAGCAGTTACGGGGCGACAGGGAGTGTTGGCTACACCTTC. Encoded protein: CASSYGATGSVGYTF.

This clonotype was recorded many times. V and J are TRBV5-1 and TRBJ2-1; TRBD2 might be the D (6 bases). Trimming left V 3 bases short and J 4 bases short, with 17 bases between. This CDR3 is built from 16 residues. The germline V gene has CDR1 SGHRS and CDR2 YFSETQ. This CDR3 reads CASSSVGRGQYNEQFF. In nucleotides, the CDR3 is TGCGCCAGCAGCTCCGTGGGGCGGGGTCAGTACAATGAGCAGTTCTTC.

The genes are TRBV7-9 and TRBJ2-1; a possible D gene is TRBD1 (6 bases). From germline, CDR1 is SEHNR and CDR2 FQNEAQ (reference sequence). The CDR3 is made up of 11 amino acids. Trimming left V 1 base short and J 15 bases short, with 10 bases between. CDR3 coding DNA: TGTGCCAGCAGCTTAGAGGGACATTCGTTCTTC. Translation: CASSLEGHSFF. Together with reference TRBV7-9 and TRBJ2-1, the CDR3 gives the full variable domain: DTGVSQNPRHKITKRGQNVTFRCDPISEHNRLYWYRQTLGQGPEFLTYFQNEAQLEKSRLLSDRFSAERPKGSFSTLEIQRTEQGDSAMYLCASSLEGHSFFGPGTRLTVL.

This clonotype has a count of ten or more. The CDR3 nucleotides read TGTGCCAGTCGCAGGGGACAGGGGATCGGCTACACCTTC. It yields the protein CASRRGQGIGYTF. This chain links TRBV18 with TRBJ1-2; the match to TRBD1 covers 10 bases. The CDR3 loop spans 13 amino acids. Trimming took 9 bases from V and 8 from J; bases not matched to a gene: 9. Germline V lookup: CDR1 KGHSH, CDR2 LQKENI.

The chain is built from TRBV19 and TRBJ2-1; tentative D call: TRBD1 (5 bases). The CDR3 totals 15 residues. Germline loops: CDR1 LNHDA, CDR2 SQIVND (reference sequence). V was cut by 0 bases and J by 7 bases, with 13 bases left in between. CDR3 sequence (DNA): TGTGCCAGTAGTATAGATATTCAACAGGATAATGAGCAGTTCTTC. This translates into CASSIDIQQDNEQFF.